Listed below are T cell receptor beta chains from one sample, sequenced in a study of graft-versus-host responses after intestinal transplantation. Produced via immunoSEQ multiplex PCR; TCRdb's table is partial and in-frame only. The sample shows 77,000 or so clones, about nine tenths of them seen only once. This material consisted of PBMCs, taken 98 days after intestinal transplantation. Source of these receptors: a human patient who received an intestinal transplant, so some T cells may come from the graft donor. CDR3s include the opening cysteine and the closing phenylalanine or tryptophan. D genes are given only for firm matches. Part of the rows lack a size; the others show once, few, many or a class for expanded clones.

>.|TRBV10-3|TRBJ2-3|.
CAISESSTDTQYF
TGTGCCATCAGTGAGTCTAGCACAGATACGCAGTATTTT
>.|TRBV9|TRBJ2-7|.
CASSVGPGFDEQYF
TGTGCCAGCAGCGTAGGTCCAGGGTTCGACGAGCAGTACTTC
>.|TRBV7-6|TRBJ1-4|TRBD1
CASSFQGQSNEKLFF
TGTGCCAGCAGCTTTCAGGGACAGTCTAATGAAAAACTGTTTTTT
>.|TRBV7-4|TRBJ2-7|TRBD2
CASSLEPRPTGTSGQGGYEQYF
TGTGCCAGCAGCTTAGAACCCCGCCCGACAGGGACTAGCGGGCAAGGTGGGTACGAGCAGTACTTC
>few|TRBV10-1|TRBJ1-1|.
CASSGRAQGGGTEAFF
TGCGCCAGCAGTGGAAGAGCTCAGGGTGGTGGGACTGAAGCTTTCTTT
>.|TRBV11-2|TRBJ1-6|.
CASSLGTPALHF
TGTGCCAGCAGCCTCGGGACCCCTGCCCTCCACTTT
>once|TRBV4-1|TRBJ2-6|.
CASSQEGSSGANVLTF
TGCGCCAGCAGCCAAGAGGGTTCATCTGGGGCCAACGTCCTGACTTTC
>.|TRBV19|TRBJ1-5|TRBD1
CASSLGTGNQPQHF
TGTGCCAGTAGTCTCGGGACAGGGAATCAGCCCCAGCATTTT
>.|TRBV2|TRBJ1-5|.
CASSEGVMGNQPQHF
TGTGCCAGCAGTGAAGGAGTTATGGGCAATCAGCCCCAGCATTTT
>.|TRBV5-1|TRBJ2-7|.
CASSFIDISTYEQYF
TGCGCCAGCAGCTTTATAGACATATCTACCTACGAGCAGTACTTC
>.|TRBV9|TRBJ2-2|TRBD2
CASSVEGLAPNTGELFF
TGTGCCAGCAGCGTAGAGGGACTAGCGCCTAACACCGGGGAGCTGTTTTTT
>.|TRBV9|TRBJ2-2|TRBD2
CASSVEGGSFTGELFF
TGTGCCAGCAGCGTAGAGGGCGGGAGTTTCACCGGGGAGCTGTTTTTT
>.|TRBV4-1|TRBJ2-7|.
CASSQVGGVSYEQYF
TGCGCCAGCAGCCAAGTCGGCGGAGTCTCCTACGAGCAGTACTTC
>.|TRBV13|TRBJ2-3|.
CASSARSTDTQYF
TGTGCCAGCAGCGCAAGAAGCACAGATACGCAGTATTTT
>.|TRBV7-9|TRBJ1-1|.
CASSPSGNTEAFF
TGTGCCAGCAGCCCATCCGGGAACACTGAAGCTTTCTTT
>.|TRBV13|TRBJ2-1|TRBD2
CASRGTSGGNEQFF
TGTGCCAGCCGGGGGACTAGCGGGGGCAATGAGCAGTTCTTC
>.|TRBV18|TRBJ1-6|.
CASSLAVYNSPLHF
TGTGCCAGCTCACTGGCGGTGTATAATTCACCCCTCCACTTT
>.|TRBV6-5|TRBJ2-2|.
CASSYGPGLPVVLFF
TGTGCCAGCAGCTACGGACCGGGACTCCCGGTAGTTCTGTTTTTT
>.|TRBV7-9|TRBJ1-2|.
CASSLWGGGPLEGYTF
TGTGCCAGCAGCTTATGGGGCGGAGGACCTTTAGAGGGCTACACCTTC
>once|TRBV12-5|TRBJ2-2|.
CASGLDVWYTGELFF
TGTGCTAGTGGTTTGGACGTATGGTACACCGGGGAGCTGTTTTTT
>.|TRBV5-4|TRBJ2-7|TRBD2
CASSSSGSAYEQYF
TGTGCCAGCAGCTCGAGCGGGAGTGCCTACGAGCAGTACTTC
>.|TRBV12-5|TRBJ1-2|.
CASGYLLGGANYGYTF
TGTGCTAGTGGTTACCTCCTGGGGGGCGCTAACTATGGCTACACCTTC
>.|TRBV4-1|TRBJ2-1|.
CASSQAGLSSYNEQFF
TGCGCCAGCAGCCAGGCGGGTCTTAGCTCCTACAATGAGCAGTTCTTC
>.|TRBV12-5|TRBJ2-1|TRBD2
CASGPPRGGHNEQFF
TGTGCTAGTGGTCCCCCCCGGGGGGGACACAATGAGCAGTTCTTC
>.|TRBV5-1|TRBJ2-5|.
CASSLEAQGPQETQYF
TGCGCCAGCAGCTTGGAGGCCCAGGGCCCACAAGAGACCCAGTACTTC
>.|TRBV4-2|TRBJ1-5|.
CASSQVEGVNQPQHF
TGTGCCAGCAGCCAAGTTGAAGGGGTCAATCAGCCCCAGCATTTT
>.|TRBV7-2|TRBJ2-3|TRBD2
CASSSRPGTSGGRADTQYF
TGTGCCAGCAGCTCAAGACCCGGGACTAGCGGGGGTAGAGCAGATACGCAGTATTTT
>.|TRBV9|TRBJ2-1|.
CASSEGSAEQFF
TGTGCCAGCAGCGAGGGCAGCGCTGAGCAGTTCTTC
>once|TRBV6-6|TRBJ1-3|.
CASSDTMVEGNTIYF
TGTGCCAGCAGCGATACCATGGTGGAAGGAAACACCATATATTTT
>.|TRBV18|TRBJ2-1|TRBD2
CASSPPVPSGIYNEQFF
TGTGCCAGCTCACCACCGGTCCCTAGCGGGATCTACAATGAGCAGTTCTTC
>.|TRBV5-1|TRBJ2-5|TRBD2
CASSLRGDSGGRALGETQYF
TGCGCCAGCAGCTTGCGGGGGGACAGCGGCGGGAGGGCCCTGGGAGAGACCCAGTACTTC
>.|TRBV7-2|TRBJ2-7|.
CASSPIHYEQYF
TGTGCCAGCTCTCCAATTCACTACGAGCAGTACTTC
>.|TRBV2|TRBJ1-3|.
CASSEGAVSGNTIYF
TGTGCCAGCAGTGAAGGGGCAGTCTCTGGAAACACCATATATTTT
>.|TRBV2|TRBJ2-5|TRBD2
CASLPGLAGETQYF
TGTGCCAGCCTACCGGGACTAGCGGGAGAGACCCAGTACTTC
>.|TRBV28|TRBJ1-3|TRBD1
CASSPGQGKPLTRNTIYF
TGTGCCAGCAGCCCCGGACAGGGGAAACCATTAACACGAAACACCATATATTTT
>.|TRBV27|TRBJ2-6|.
CASTPISGANVLTF
TGTGCCAGCACCCCCATTTCTGGGGCCAACGTCCTGACTTTC
>once|TRBV18|TRBJ2-7|TRBD2
CASSPPGQGGYEQYF
TGTGCCAGCTCACCACCGGGGCAGGGAGGGTACGAGCAGTACTTC
>.|TRBV19|TRBJ2-7|.
CASSIGGVAYEQYF
TGTGCCAGTAGTATCGGCGGGGTTGCCTACGAGCAGTACTTC
>.|TRBV9|TRBJ2-5|.
CASSPPSDETQYF
TGTGCCAGCAGCCCCCCTAGCGATGAGACCCAGTACTTC
>.|TRBV6-6|TRBJ1-2|.
CASSYGGRTNYGYTF
TGTGCCAGCAGTTACGGAGGACGGACAAACTATGGCTACACCTTC
>.|TRBV2|TRBJ2-6|TRBD1
CASAPRGQLVPQSGANVLTF
TGTGCCAGCGCCCCCAGGGGGCAATTGGTGCCTCAATCTGGGGCCAACGTCCTGACTTTC
>.|TRBV6-5|TRBJ2-5|TRBD1
CASSSDRGRQETQYF
TGTGCCAGCAGTTCGGACAGGGGGCGTCAGGAGACCCAGTACTTC
>once|TRBV4-1|TRBJ2-5|.
CASSQGRQERSETQYF
TGCGCCAGCAGCCAAGGGCGACAGGAGCGTTCAGAGACCCAGTACTTC
>.|TRBV12-1|TRBJ1-5|.
CASLPRGNQPQHF
TGTGCCAGCCTGCCCCGGGGAAATCAGCCCCAGCATTTT
>.|TRBV5-4|TRBJ1-5|.
CASSLDLSNQPQHF
TGTGCCAGCAGCTTAGATCTTAGCAATCAGCCCCAGCATTTT